The rows below give T cell receptor beta chains drawn from one sample of a study of cytomegalovirus exposure and HLA in healthy donors. Produced via immunoSEQ multiplex PCR; TCRdb's table is partial and in-frame only. Altogether approximately 40,000 clones are present, about 66% being singletons, with the ten largest covering less than 20%. The sample was PBMCs. All receptors come from a man aged 50 or older in good health and CMV-seropositive. CDR3s include the opening cysteine and the closing phenylalanine or tryptophan. The order of the fields is CDR3 protein, CDR3 DNA, J gene, clone size, V gene, D gene. A D gene is named only where the DNA matches it firmly. Clone size appears in some rows only: once, few, many, or a class for an expanded clone.

CDR3: CASSRTASSYGYTF
DNA: TGTGCCAGCAGTAGGACAGCCAGTTCCTATGGCTACACCTTC
J: TRBJ1-2
size: .
V: TRBV6-1
D: .

CDR3: CASSWTSGEGTQYF
DNA: TGTGCCAGCAGCTGGACTAGCGGGGAGGGTACGCAGTATTTT
J: TRBJ2-3
size: .
V: TRBV7-2
D: TRBD2

CDR3: CASSSSGGVDTQYF
DNA: TGTGCCAGCAGTTCCAGCGGGGGAGTAGATACGCAGTATTTT
J: TRBJ2-3
size: .
V: TRBV28
D: TRBD2

CDR3: CASSLGYRRAGRGGEQYF
DNA: TGTGCCAGCAGCTTGGGATACAGACGGGCGGGGAGGGGTGGCGAGCAGTACTTC
J: TRBJ2-7
size: .
V: TRBV5-4
D: TRBD2

CDR3: CASSLVSGGAYEQYF
DNA: TGTGCCAGCAGCTTAGTGAGCGGGGGGGCCTACGAGCAGTACTTC
J: TRBJ2-7
size: few
V: TRBV7-2
D: TRBD2

CDR3: CASSWGQGNTEAFF
DNA: TGTGCCAGCAGTTGGGGACAGGGGAACACTGAAGCTTTCTTT
J: TRBJ1-1
size: .
V: TRBV25-1
D: TRBD1

CDR3: CASSFPTSGGANEQFF
DNA: TGTGCCAGCAGCTTCCCCACTAGCGGGGGGGCCAATGAGCAGTTCTTC
J: TRBJ2-1
size: .
V: TRBV7-2
D: TRBD2

CDR3: CASSPSPAGANEKLFF
DNA: TGTGCCAGCAGCCCAAGTCCCGCAGGGGCTAATGAAAAACTGTTTTTT
J: TRBJ1-4
size: .
V: TRBV7-2
D: .

CDR3: CAISGGEIAEAFF
DNA: TGTGCCATCAGTGGGGGCGAGATCGCTGAAGCTTTCTTT
J: TRBJ1-1
size: few
V: TRBV10-3
D: .

CDR3: CASSFRRTGTDTQYF
DNA: TGTGCCAGCAGCTTCCGGCGGACAGGGACAGATACGCAGTATTTT
J: TRBJ2-3
size: .
V: TRBV5-6
D: TRBD1

CDR3: CASSLLAADTQYF
DNA: TGCGCCAGCAGCTTGCTCGCGGCAGATACGCAGTATTTT
J: TRBJ2-3
size: .
V: TRBV5-1
D: .

CDR3: CASSDSPGTESYNEQFF
DNA: TGTGCCAGCAGCGACAGTCCGGGGACAGAGAGCTACAATGAGCAGTTCTTC
J: TRBJ2-1
size: .
V: TRBV7-2
D: TRBD1

CDR3: CASSSQGETQYF
DNA: TGTGCCAGCAGTTCCCAGGGGGAGACCCAGTACTTC
J: TRBJ2-5
size: .
V: TRBV6-5
D: .

CDR3: CASSPTEAGGYTF
DNA: TGTGCCAGCAGCCCGACCGAGGCGGGTGGCTACACCTTC
J: TRBJ1-2
size: .
V: TRBV6-1
D: .

CDR3: CASGRGWGTDTQYF
DNA: TGTGCCAGCGGGAGGGGGTGGGGGACAGATACGCAGTATTTT
J: TRBJ2-3
size: .
V: TRBV2
D: .

CDR3: CASSMDYNTEAFF
DNA: TGTGCCAGTAGTATGGACTACAACACTGAAGCTTTCTTT
J: TRBJ1-1
size: .
V: TRBV19
D: .

CDR3: CASSPLSGNTIYF
DNA: TGTGCCAGCAGCCCCCTCTCTGGAAACACCATATATTTT
J: TRBJ1-3
size: once
V: TRBV28
D: .

CDR3: CASSARTDTGYTF
DNA: TGTGCCAGCAGCGCACGGACAGATACTGGCTACACCTTC
J: TRBJ1-2
size: .
V: TRBV11-2
D: .

CDR3: CASSPRTGAYGYTF
DNA: TGTGCCAGCAGCCCAAGGACAGGGGCCTATGGCTACACCTTC
J: TRBJ1-2
size: .
V: TRBV9
D: TRBD1

CDR3: CASSTWEGETQYF
DNA: TGTGCCAGCAGCACTTGGGAGGGAGAGACCCAGTACTTC
J: TRBJ2-5
size: .
V: TRBV5-4
D: TRBD2

CDR3: CASSLTGLNQPQHF
DNA: TGTGCCAGCAGCTTAACAGGCCTCAATCAGCCCCAGCATTTT
J: TRBJ1-5
size: .
V: TRBV7-2
D: .

CDR3: CASSLTGGNTEAFF
DNA: TGTGCCAGCTCTCTCACAGGGGGCAACACTGAAGCTTTCTTT
J: TRBJ1-1
size: .
V: TRBV18
D: TRBD1

CDR3: CASPSRGEAFF
DNA: TGTGCCAGCCCTTCGAGGGGGGAAGCTTTCTTT
J: TRBJ1-1
size: .
V: TRBV28
D: .

CDR3: CASSPTGVGTGDYEQYF
DNA: TGTGCCAGCAGCCCTACGGGAGTTGGGACAGGGGACTACGAGCAGTACTTC
J: TRBJ2-7
size: .
V: TRBV4-2
D: TRBD1

CDR3: CASSLARQVNEKLFF
DNA: TGTGCCAGCAGCTTAGCGCGACAGGTTAATGAAAAACTGTTTTTT
J: TRBJ1-4
size: once
V: TRBV7-2
D: .

CDR3: CASSTRGSPTDTQYF
DNA: TGTGCCAGCAGCACCAGAGGGTCGCCCACAGATACGCAGTATTTT
J: TRBJ2-3
size: .
V: TRBV11-2
D: .

CDR3: CASSQDPASGYNEQFF
DNA: TGCGCCAGCAGCCAAGACCCGGCTAGCGGCTACAATGAGCAGTTCTTC
J: TRBJ2-1
size: .
V: TRBV4-1
D: TRBD2

CDR3: CASRATGTGNTIYF
DNA: TGTGCCAGCAGAGCGACAGGGACTGGAAACACCATATATTTT
J: TRBJ1-3
size: few
V: TRBV7-2
D: TRBD1

CDR3: CASSEEAGGWKTQYF
DNA: TGTGCCAGCAGTGAAGAGGCAGGGGGATGGAAGACCCAGTACTTC
J: TRBJ2-5
size: .
V: TRBV6-1
D: TRBD1

CDR3: CSVVTSTDTQYF
DNA: TGCAGCGTTGTAACTAGCACAGATACGCAGTATTTT
J: TRBJ2-3
size: .
V: TRBV29-1
D: .

CDR3: CASALGGGDQPQHF
DNA: TGTGCCAGCGCCCTAGGAGGGGGGGATCAGCCCCAGCATTTT
J: TRBJ1-5
size: .
V: TRBV7-9
D: .

CDR3: CASSETTGGGPQHF
DNA: TGTGCCAGCAGCGAGACTACAGGGGGTGGGCCCCAGCATTTT
J: TRBJ1-5
size: .
V: TRBV9
D: TRBD1

CDR3: CASSPGTPYNEQFF
DNA: TGCGCCAGCAGCCCAGGTACGCCCTACAATGAGCAGTTCTTC
J: TRBJ2-1
size: few
V: TRBV4-1
D: .

CDR3: CASSQDYRETQYF
DNA: TGCGCCAGCAGCCAAGATTACAGGGAGACCCAGTACTTC
J: TRBJ2-5
size: .
V: TRBV4-3
D: .

CDR3: CSVVDRMNTEAFF
DNA: TGCAGCGTTGTTGACAGGATGAACACTGAAGCTTTCTTT
J: TRBJ1-1
size: .
V: TRBV29-1
D: .

CDR3: CSVVGDRGAFF
DNA: TGCAGCGTTGTGGGGGACAGGGGAGCTTTCTTT
J: TRBJ1-1
size: few
V: TRBV29-1
D: TRBD1

CDR3: CASSLGPNYGYTF
DNA: TGTGCCAGCAGCTTAGGGCCTAACTATGGCTACACCTTC
J: TRBJ1-2
size: few
V: TRBV11-3
D: .

CDR3: CASSLAGQNTDTQYF
DNA: TGTGCCAGCAGCTTAGCTGGACAGAACACAGATACGCAGTATTTT
J: TRBJ2-3
size: .
V: TRBV7-7
D: .

CDR3: CATTGVGANVLTF
DNA: TGTGCCACCACAGGGGTCGGGGCCAACGTCCTGACTTTC
J: TRBJ2-6
size: .
V: TRBV6-1
D: TRBD1

CDR3: CASRHANYGYTF
DNA: TGTGCCAGCAGACATGCTAACTATGGCTACACCTTC
J: TRBJ1-2
size: .
V: TRBV6-1
D: .

CDR3: CASSPQPGYQETQYF
DNA: TGTGCCAGCTCACCACAACCGGGGTACCAAGAGACCCAGTACTTC
J: TRBJ2-5
size: .
V: TRBV18
D: .

CDR3: CASSTDSEAFF
DNA: TGTGCCAGCAGCACGGACAGTGAAGCTTTCTTT
J: TRBJ1-1
size: .
V: TRBV5-4
D: .

CDR3: CASSATRGAEAFF
DNA: TGTGCCAGTAGTGCGACCCGGGGGGCTGAAGCTTTCTTT
J: TRBJ1-1
size: .
V: TRBV19
D: .

CDR3: CSSSLLAGVETQYF
DNA: TGTTCCAGCAGCCTACTAGCGGGGGTTGAGACCCAGTACTTC
J: TRBJ2-5
size: .
V: TRBV7-9
D: TRBD2

CDR3: CASSERDRGHTEAFF
DNA: TGTGCCAGCAGCGAAAGGGACAGGGGGCACACTGAAGCTTTCTTT
J: TRBJ1-1
size: .
V: TRBV7-9
D: TRBD1